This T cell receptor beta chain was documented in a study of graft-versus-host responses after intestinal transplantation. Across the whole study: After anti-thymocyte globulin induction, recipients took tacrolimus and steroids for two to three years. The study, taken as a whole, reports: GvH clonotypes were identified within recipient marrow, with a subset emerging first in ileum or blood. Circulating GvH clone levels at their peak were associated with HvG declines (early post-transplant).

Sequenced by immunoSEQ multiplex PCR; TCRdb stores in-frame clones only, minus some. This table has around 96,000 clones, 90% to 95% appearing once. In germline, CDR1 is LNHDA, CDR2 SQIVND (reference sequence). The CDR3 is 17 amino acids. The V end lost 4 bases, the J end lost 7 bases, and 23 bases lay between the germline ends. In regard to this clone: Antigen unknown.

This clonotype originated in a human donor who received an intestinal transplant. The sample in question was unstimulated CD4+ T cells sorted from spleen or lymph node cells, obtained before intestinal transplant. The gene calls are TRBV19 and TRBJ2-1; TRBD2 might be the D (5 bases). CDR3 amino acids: CASSTIPQRARSNEQFF. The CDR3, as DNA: TGTGCCAGTAGTACCATACCTCAGAGGGCCCGTTCGAATGAGCAGTTCTTC. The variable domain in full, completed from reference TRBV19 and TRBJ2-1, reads DGGITQSPKYLFRKEGQNVTLSCEQNLNHDAMYWYRQDPGQGLRLIYYSQIVNDFQKGDIAEGYSVSREKKESFPLTVTSAQKNPTAFYLCASSTIPQRARSNEQFFGPGTRLTVL.